What follows are 6 T cell receptor beta chains derived from one specimen sequenced in a study of T cell repertoires in cytomegalovirus infection. TCRdb used MiXCR to reprocess the reads, holding one entry per CDR3 protein. The sample consists of 150,000 to 160,000 distinct CDR3 sequences, about a quarter of them appearing once. The specimen sequenced was PBMCs. These receptor sequences come from a human donor in good health (CMV status not recorded). Some clones in this sample may be carry-over from other donors' samples.

This clonotype was found a few times. This chain connects TRBV20-1 to TRBJ2-3, with D perhaps TRBD2 (6 bases). V lost 3 bases, J lost 4 bases, and 17 bases lay in between. Germline values: CDR1 DFQATT, CDR2 SNEGSKA (reference sequence). The CDR3 contains 15 residues. DNA for the CDR3: TGCAGTGCTAGTCCATGGGACTCCCGTCCAGATACGCAGTATTTT. This sequence encodes CSASPWDSRPDTQYF.

This clonotype came up a few times. The chain joins TRBV7-8 to TRBJ2-1; D not resolved. Germline values: CDR1 SGHVS, CDR2 FQNEAQ. Trimming shortened V by 5 bases and J by 6 bases, and 17 bases separated the two germline ends. The CDR3 length is 15 residues. The DNA for the CDR3 is TGTGCCAGCAGCCGAGTTGGGGTCCCTCCCAATGAGCAGTTCTTC. The encoded protein is CASSRVGVPPNEQFF.

CDR3 in DNA: TGTGCCAGCAGCCACCATAGGGACAGCGGCTATGGCTACACCTTC. It is translated as CASSHHRDSGYGYTF. The rearrangement links TRBV4-2 to TRBJ1-2, with TRBD1 identical over 7 bases. The V gene's germline CDR1 is LGHNA and CDR2 YNFKEQ. Losses at the gene ends were 3 bases for V and 4 bases for J; bases not matched to a gene: 8. The CDR3 covers 15 residues.

Concerning this clonotype: A junction boundary mismatches the germline segment, possibly from a read error. Here the CDR3 reads CASSQGGPEKYF. In DNA form, the CDR3 reads TGCGCCAGCAGCCAAGGTGGACCCGAGAAGTACTTC. This chain connects TRBV4-1 to TRBJ2-7, with D uncertain. Germline-derived CDR1 and CDR2 are MGHRA and YSYEKL. The CDR3 length is 12 residues.

The chain links TRBV6-2 or TRBV6-3 to TRBJ2-7; 10 bases line up with TRBD1. Germline V gene sequence: CDR1 MNHEY, CDR2 SVGEGT. The length of the CDR3 is 14 residues. The V segment lost 6 bases and the J segment 0 bases; nucleotides outside the gene matches: 2. CDR3 DNA sequence: TGTGCCAGCAGGACAGGGGGCTCCTCCTACGAGCAGTACTTC. Amino acid sequence: CASRTGGSSYEQYF.

This clonotype occurred many times. This rearrangement joins TRBV7-2 to TRBJ2-5, with D possibly TRBD2 on 6 matching bases. The CDR3 contains 13 residues. Germline CDR1 SGHTA, CDR2 FQGNSA. The V end was cut by 4 bases, the J end by 9 bases, with 15 bases between. CDR3 sequence reads: CASSSPDYGAQYF. CDR3 coding DNA: TGTGCCAGCAGCTCCCCGGACTACGGGGCCCAGTACTTC.